One sample yielded the 18 T cell receptor beta chains listed below, sequenced in a study of radiotherapy plus CTLA-4 blockade in lung cancer. Clones were sequenced by immunoSEQ multiplex PCR, and TCRdb holds only the in-frame ones, with some missing. The repertoire holds tens of thousands of clones, with 77% as singletons. The sample was peripheral blood, taken from a patient treated with radiotherapy plus ipilimumab. The source is a human donor with non-small cell lung cancer whose response to radiotherapy plus ipilimumab could not be evaluated.

The gene calls are TRBV6-9 and TRBJ2-2; D not certain. The V end was cut by 7 bases, the J end by 4 bases, with 22 bases between. CDR3 length: 17 residues. Per germline, CDR1 MNHGY and CDR2 SVAAGI. CDR3 in amino acids: CASTPSLGGMATGELFF. In nucleotides, the CDR3 is TGTGCCAGCACCCCATCTTTAGGCGGAATGGCCACCGGGGAGCTGTTTTTT.

This clone is deemed medium-sized (0.01 to 0.1%). This chain joins TRBV6-5 and TRBJ2-7, with D maybe TRBD1 (5 bases). Trimming removed 2 bases at V and 6 bases at J, with 11 bases between. The V gene's germline CDR1 is MNHEY and CDR2 SVGAGI. There are 13 residues in the CDR3. The CDR3 DNA follows: TGTGCCAGCAGTTACGGGCAGGGCGGCGAGCAGTACTTC. Protein sequence: CASSYGQGGEQYF.

The gene calls are TRBV18 and TRBJ1-1, with a possible D match to TRBD1 (5 bases). The V end lost 2 bases, the J end lost 1 base, and 5 bases lay between the germline ends. Germline V gene sequence: CDR1 KGHSH, CDR2 LQKENI. The CDR3 length is 13 residues. In nucleotides, the CDR3 is TGTGCCAGCTCACCAAGGGGGAACACTGAAGCTTTCTTT. It translates to CASSPRGNTEAFF. Based on the CDR3 plus reference TRBV18 and TRBJ1-1, the full variable domain is NAGVMQNPRHLVRRRGQEARLRCSPMKGHSHVYWYRQLPEEGLKFMVYLQKENIIDESGMPKERFSAEFPKEGPSILRIQQVVRGDSAAYFCASSPRGNTEAFFGQGTRLTVV.

This chain uses TRBV7-2 with TRBJ1-2; D not certain. The CDR3 is 14 residues long. Germline loops: CDR1 SGHTA, CDR2 FQGNSA. Trimming took off 2 bases at V and 0 bases at J, with 7 bases between the two ends. The chain's CDR3 is CASSLYIANYGYTF. The CDR3 DNA reads TGTGCCAGCAGCTTATATATAGCTAACTATGGCTACACCTTC.

This chain joins TRBV4-3 and TRBJ1-6; possibly TRBD1 for D (6 bases). The germline CDR1 and CDR2 sequences are LGHNA and YSLEER. The CDR3 runs to 15 residues. Trimming stripped 1 base from V and 5 bases from J, with 9 bases between. CDR3 amino acids: CASSQADRDNSPLHF. The CDR3 nucleotides read TGCGCCAGCAGCCAAGCGGACAGAGATAATTCACCCCTCCACTTT.

The chain employs TRBV2 and TRBJ2-3; a weak D match, TRBD2 (5 bases). V shed 8 bases and J shed 2 bases, with 14 bases lying between them. This CDR3 is built from 14 residues. The V gene's germline CDR1 is SNHLY and CDR2 FYNNEI. The CDR3 DNA reads TGTGCCAGCGCCCTAGCTCCAGACACAGATACGCAGTATTTT. It specifies CASALAPDTDTQYF.

This chain connects TRBV5-1 to TRBJ1-3; 11 nucleotides align to TRBD1. With 4 bases clipped from V and 8 bases from J, the junction kept 8 bases outside the gene matches. The germline CDR1 and CDR2 sequences are SGHRS and YFSETQ. The length of the CDR3 is 15 residues. This CDR3 reads CASSTTGTGGDTIYF. The CDR3 nucleotides are TGCGCCAGCAGCACGACCGGGACAGGGGGTGACACCATATATTTT.

V and J are TRBV5-6 and TRBJ1-2, with D possibly being TRBD1 (5 bases). The CDR3 spans 14 residues. Between the trimmed V and J ends, which lost 1 base and 0 bases, there was a span of 7 bases. CDR1 is SGHDT and CDR2 is YYEEEE in the germline V gene. Here the CDR3 reads CASSLQGSNYGYTF. CDR3 DNA: TGTGCCAGCAGCTTGCAGGGATCTAACTATGGCTACACCTTC.

This rearrangement joins TRBV6-6 to TRBJ2-5, with D unclear. Germline V gene sequence: CDR1 MNHNY, CDR2 SVGAGI (reference sequence). The CDR3 has 16 residues. V lost 0 bases, J lost 1 base, and 12 bases lay in between. The CDR3 coding sequence is TGTGCCAGCAGTTACTCGAATTTGCACAGCCAAGAGACCCAGTACTTC. It is translated as CASSYSNLHSQETQYF.

J is TRBJ1-1 and V is TRBV19; a weak D match, TRBD1 (5 bases). CDR1 is LNHDA and CDR2 is SQIVND in the germline V gene (reference sequence). The CDR3 contains 14 residues. The ends were cut back, 6 bases at V and 7 bases at J, with 18 bases in the middle. The CDR3 sequence: CASSPRAGRIEAFF. As DNA, the CDR3 is TGTGCCAGTAGCCCGAGGGCAGGGAGGATTGAAGCTTTCTTT.

The J gene is TRBJ2-6, the V gene TRBV7-3; no reliable D call. CDR1 is SGHTA and CDR2 is FQGTGA in the germline V gene. This CDR3 is built from 14 residues. The V and J ends lost 9 bases and 2 bases respectively, with 11 bases between them. CDR3 region: CASSLAPGANVLTF. CDR3 DNA sequence: TGTGCCAGTAGCCTGGCCCCTGGGGCCAACGTCCTGACTTTC.

J is TRBJ2-5 and V is TRBV18, with 7 bases matching TRBD1. V gave up 6 bases and J gave up 6 bases; unmatched junction bases: 10. From germline, CDR1 is KGHSH and CDR2 LQKENI. The length of the CDR3 is 14 residues. CDR3 DNA: TGTGCCAGCTCGCAAATCGACAGGGATCAGACCCAGTACTTC. Translated: CASSQIDRDQTQYF.

J is TRBJ2-7 and V is TRBV9; possibly TRBD2 for D (5 bases). The CDR3 spans 16 residues. Trimming left V 0 bases short and J 0 bases short, with 13 bases between. CDR1 and CDR2 (germline): SGDLS, YYNGEE. CDR3 nucleotide sequence: TGTGCCAGCAGCGTAGCGGGTAGCGCGAGCTCCTACGAGCAGTACTTC. Translated: CASSVAGSASSYEQYF.

This chain connects TRBV30 to TRBJ2-5, with D perhaps TRBD1 (5 bases). The J call is doubtful: the DNA matches TRBJ2-7 better. This CDR3 has 16 amino acids. Per the germline V gene, CDR1 is GTSNPN and CDR2 is SVGIG (reference sequence). The chain's CDR3 is CASDKGLQGTVYEQYF. CDR3 in DNA: TGTGCCTCCGATAAGGGTCTCCAGGGCACAGTCTACGAGCAGTACTTC.

The rearrangement uses TRBV6-6 and TRBJ1-5; no firm D call. The V end was cut by 7 bases, the J end by 4 bases, with 8 bases between. The CDR3 length is 12 residues. Germline V gene data show CDR1 as MNHNY and CDR2 as SVGAGI (reference sequence). This chain's CDR3 is CASTTGNQPQHF. CDR3 sequence (DNA): TGTGCCAGCACAACGGGGAATCAGCCCCAGCATTTT.

V gene TRBV4-2 combines with J gene TRBJ2-5; 8 bases align to TRBD1. The J call may be mistaken, given a closer DNA end match to TRBJ2-7. This CDR3 has 15 residues. The V gene's germline CDR1 is LGHNA and CDR2 YNFKEQ. The CDR3 loop reads CASSQQDRAGAEQYF. CDR3 nucleotide sequence: TGTGCCAGCAGCCAACAGGACAGGGCTGGGGCCGAGCAGTACTTC.

The chain is built from TRBV5-1 and TRBJ1-6, with 9 bases identical to TRBD1. V was pared by 4 bases and J by 9 bases, with 5 bases of the junction left unmatched. CDR1 SGHRS and CDR2 YFSETQ come from the germline V gene. The CDR3 is made up of 14 amino acids. The CDR3 region is CASSGGQGGSPLHF. The CDR3 DNA is TGCGCCAGCAGCGGGGGACAGGGAGGTTCACCCCTCCACTTT.

The chain is built from TRBV2 and TRBJ1-1, with D tentatively TRBD1 (5 bases). The length of the CDR3 is 14 residues. Germline lookup yields CDR1 SNHLY and CDR2 FYNNEI. The V end was cut by 4 bases, the J end by 2 bases, with 11 bases between. Here the CDR3 reads CASSVSGQNTEAFF. The CDR3 nucleotides read TGTGCCAGCAGTGTTAGCGGACAAAACACTGAAGCTTTCTTT.